Listed below are T cell receptor beta chains from one sample, sequenced in a study of blood T cell repertoires in COVID-19. TCRdb keeps only in-frame clones here, not all; method: immunoSEQ multiplex PCR. The data show 100,000 to 120,000 clones, roughly 87% seen once. The sample taken for sequencing was peripheral blood. The receptors here all came from a human donor in a cohort sampled during active COVID-19. The CDR3 runs from the conserved cysteine through the conserved F or W.

>14|TRBJ2-5|TRBV29-1
CSVGFSGSSETQYF
>14|TRBJ2-5|TRBV5-6
CASSLASGAETQYF
>13|TRBJ2-3|TRBV5-6
CASSLGGEATQYF
>11|TRBJ2-5|TRBV27
CASREQETQYF
>14|TRBJ1-2|TRBV2
CASSEFGSNYGYTF
>14|TRBJ1-3|TRBV28
CASSLPGRARNIYF
>15|TRBJ1-1|TRBV18
CASSTRTGRNTEAFF
>17|TRBJ2-7|TRBV28
CASTSPRAGGVWYEQYF
>12|TRBJ2-7|TRBV11-1
CASSLVRGEQYF
>14|TRBJ2-5|TRBV28
CASRSYGTGKTQYF
>18|TRBJ2-7|TRBV7-9
CASSSPGTSGGSSYEQYF
>19|TRBJ2-6|TRBV15
CATSRAAAGHSSGANVLTF
>16|TRBJ2-7|TRBV7-6
CASSLEGRGAPYEQYF
>16|TRBJ2-3|TRBV14
CASSQPTGLRADTQYF
>15|TRBJ1-5|TRBV21-1
CASSNKQGAGQPQHF
>14|TRBJ2-2|TRBV15
CATSRDQTDGELFF
>16|TRBJ2-7|TRBV7-2
CASSSPGTGITYEQYF
>15|TRBJ1-2|TRBV27
CASSLRLRGNYGYTF
>16|TRBJ1-6|TRBV30
CAWSVPYNAGTAYLHF
>14|TRBJ1-5|TRBV27
CASSFGRGNQPQHF
>13|TRBJ1-1|TRBV29-1
CSAGREMNTEAFF
>12|TRBJ2-1|TRBV18
CASSPQDREKFF
>16|TRBJ2-3|TRBV7-2
CASSLRLAGRTDTQYF
>15|TRBJ1-3|TRBV2
CASRGGQPSGNTIYF
>14|TRBJ1-1|TRBV4-1
CASSRNRVNTEAFF
>16|TRBJ2-7|TRBV27
CASSLAHRLSRYEQYF
>11|TRBJ2-7|TRBV30
CASVRGYEQYF
>15|TRBJ2-3|TRBV27
CASSLGLAGGYTQYF
>16|TRBJ2-1|TRBV5-1
CASSPETGNSYNEQFF
>16|TRBJ1-4|TRBV7-6
CASSPRAWGGNEKLFF
>14|TRBJ2-7|TRBV6-1
CASKPGAGGLEQYF
>16|TRBJ2-1|TRBV9
CASSGQAGGRINEQFF
>15|TRBJ1-2|TRBV6-5
CASSYIRGPMDGYTF
>16|TRBJ2-3|TRBV4-1
CASSQGLRSSTDTQYF
>14|TRBJ2-2|TRBV28
CASRDFSNTGELFF
>12|TRBJ2-1|TRBV25-1
CASSTSYNEQFF
>14|TRBJ1-4|TRBV29-1
CSVGGTGTNEKLFF
>13|TRBJ1-1|TRBV6-6
CASGGYEYTEAFF
>14|TRBJ2-7|TRBV6-1
CASSEARTSKEQYF
>13|TRBJ2-7|TRBV5-4
CASSLDRVYEQYF
>13|TRBJ1-1|TRBV19
CASRRQAYTEAFF
>14|TRBJ2-7|TRBV28
CAVVSRGRVDEQYF
>15|TRBJ2-6|TRBV27
CASKSGSSGANVLTF
>15|TRBJ2-3|TRBV10-1
CASREDSSSTDTQYF
>14|TRBJ2-2|TRBV10-1
CASSSADNTGELFF
>13|TRBJ2-7|TRBV27
CASSSREPYEQYF
>16|TRBJ2-2|TRBV19
CASSIRSGGATGELFF